The rows below give T cell receptor beta chains drawn from one sample of a study of CD8 T cells in ankylosing spondylitis. TCRdb called the 5' RACE reads again in MiXCR, with one record for every CDR3 protein. The sample contains roughly 90,000 distinct CDR3 sequences, around 8.3% of which appear only once. The sample comprised blood, either unsorted or a sorted T cell fraction (not recorded which). Receptor source: a male donor with ankylosing spondylitis. Both conserved end residues are part of each CDR3. The order of the fields is D gene, clone size, V gene, J gene, CDR3 protein, CDR3 DNA. A D gene is named only where the DNA matches it firmly. Rows give clone size only sometimes, using once, few, many, or a class for an expanded clone.

TRBD2	many	TRBV6-1	TRBJ2-1	CASSEVGLAGVREQFF	TGTGCCAGCAGTGAAGTAGGACTAGCGGGAGTTCGTGAGCAGTTCTTC
NA	many	TRBV20-1	TRBJ1-6	CSARDRESSYNSPLHF	TGCAGTGCTAGAGATAGGGAGAGCTCCTATAATTCACCCCTCCACTTT
NA	NA	TRBV9	TRBJ2-1	CASSLSGGLPNEQFF	TGTGCCAGCAGCCTTTCAGGAGGCCTCCCCAATGAGCAGTTCTTC
NA	many	TRBV14	TRBJ2-3	CASSQKGLADTQYF	TGTGCCAGCAGCCAGAAGGGTTTGGCGGATACGCAGTATTTT
NA	few	TRBV12-3/TRBV12-4	TRBJ2-2	CASSILLGTGELFF	TGTGCCAGCAGTATTTTACTAGGGACCGGGGAGCTGTTTTTT
NA	NA	TRBV11-2	TRBJ2-7	CASSLGFGSYEQYF	TGTGCCAGCAGCTTAGGATTCGGGAGCTACGAGCAGTACTTC
TRBD1	few	TRBV25-1	TRBJ2-2	CASSGDRETGELFF	TGTGCCAGCAGTGGAGACAGGGAAACCGGGGAGCTGTTTTTT
TRBD2	few	TRBV11-2	TRBJ2-7	CASSLTGLAGAKASEKYF	TGTGCCAGCAGCTTAACCGGACTAGCGGGAGCGAAGGCATCAGAAAAGTACTTC
NA	few	TRBV7-9	TRBJ2-7	CASIPIGGTYEQYF	TGTGCCAGCATCCCTATCGGGGGAACCTACGAGCAGTACTTC
TRBD1	many	TRBV2	TRBJ1-1	CASSEVNPGQGGPLTEAFF	TGTGCCAGCAGTGAAGTTAACCCGGGACAGGGGGGTCCGCTTACTGAAGCTTTCTTT
NA	few	TRBV20-1	TRBJ1-2	CSVWEGYGYTF	TGCAGTGTTTGGGAGGGGTATGGCTACACCTTC
NA	few	TRBV5-1	TRBJ2-7	CASSLADSLSYEQYF	TGCGCCAGCAGCTTGGCCGACAGCCTCTCCTACGAGCAGTACTTC
NA	NA	TRBV27	TRBJ2-1	CASSASITGRNEQFF	TGTGCCAGCAGTGCCTCTATCACAGGGAGAAATGAGCAGTTCTTC
NA	NA	TRBV7-9	TRBJ2-5	CASSQTESRQQETQYF	TGTGCCAGCAGCCAAACCGAATCTCGACAACAAGAGACCCAGTACTTC
NA	many	TRBV5-1	TRBJ2-7	CASRADRTYEQYF	TGCGCCAGCAGAGCCGACAGGACCTACGAGCAGTACTTC
TRBD1	few	TRBV7-9	TRBJ1-1	CASSPGQGLNTEAFF	TGTGCCAGCAGCCCGGGACAGGGGCTGAACACTGAAGCTTTCTTT
NA	NA	TRBV7-6	TRBJ2-1	CASRYPAGVPYNEQFF	TGTGCCAGCAGGTATCCGGCAGGGGTCCCCTACAATGAGCAGTTCTTC
NA	few	TRBV10-3	TRBJ2-1	CAISEEGIQAEQFF	TGTGCCATCAGTGAGGAAGGTATACAGGCTGAGCAGTTCTTC
TRBD2	many	TRBV7-9	TRBJ2-1	CASSPAGGGNEQFF	TGTGCCAGCAGTCCAGCGGGAGGGGGTAATGAGCAGTTCTTC
TRBD2	many	TRBV11-2	TRBJ2-1	CASSLFTAGEEQFF	TGTGCCAGCAGCTTATTCACAGCGGGAGAAGAGCAGTTCTTC
NA	few	TRBV10-3	TRBJ2-5	CAITSDQTETQYF	TGTGCCATCACCAGCGACCAGACGGAGACCCAGTACTTC
TRBD2	NA	TRBV3-1	TRBJ2-1	CASSQVLLERGEQFF	TGTGCCAGCAGCCAAGTACTACTAGAGCGGGGTGAGCAGTTCTTC
NA	once	TRBV24-1	TRBJ2-3	CATSDSGVVHSTDTQYF	TGTGCCACCAGTGATTCAGGAGTGGTCCATAGCACAGATACGCAGTATTTT
NA	NA	TRBV4-2	TRBJ2-2	CASSQPGFRATIPGELFF	TGTGCCAGCAGCCAACCAGGGTTCAGGGCTACTATCCCCGGGGAGCTGTTTTTT
TRBD2	NA	TRBV12-3/TRBV12-4	TRBJ2-1	CASSWISSGSSDEQFF	TGTGCCAGCAGTTGGATCTCTAGCGGGAGTTCGGATGAGCAGTTCTTC
NA	few	TRBV12-3/TRBV12-4	TRBJ1-1	CASSLHPRDYTEAFF	TGTGCCAGCAGTTTACATCCCCGGGACTACACTGAAGCTTTCTTT
NA	NA	TRBV27	TRBJ2-1	CASGLHEQFF	TGTGCCAGCGGTTTACATGAGCAGTTCTTC
NA	many	TRBV6-4	TRBJ1-4	CASSDSDGEKLFF	TGTGCCAGCAGTGACTCGGACGGAGAAAAACTGTTTTTT
NA	NA	TRBV6-1	TRBJ2-1	CARSDFLIAQFF	TGTGCCCGCAGTGATTTCTTGATTGCGCAGTTCTTC
NA	NA	TRBV7-9	TRBJ2-2	CASSYKSGTGELFF	TGTGCCAGCAGCTACAAGTCGGGCACCGGGGAGCTGTTTTTT
NA	NA	TRBV6-5	TRBJ2-1	CASSSDRPAFELFF	TGTGCCAGCAGTTCCGATCGGCCTGCTTTTGAACTGTTCTTC
NA	many	TRBV11-2	TRBJ2-1	CASSLVRVDEQFF	TGTGCCAGCAGCTTAGTGCGGGTCGATGAGCAGTTCTTC
NA	NA	TRBV7-8	TRBJ1-2	CASSLKRTGGGYGYTF	TGTGCCAGCAGCTTAAAGAGAACGGGAGGTGGCTATGGCTACACCTTC
NA	few	TRBV11-1	TRBJ2-7	CASSPGFREDAGFYEQYF	TGTGCCAGCAGCCCAGGGTTTCGGGAAGACGCTGGTTTCTACGAGCAGTACTTC
NA	many	TRBV2	TRBJ2-4	CASSEVPLAKNIQYF	TGTGCCAGCAGTGAAGTTCCTCTAGCCAAAAACATTCAGTACTTC
NA	few	TRBV6-1	TRBJ2-2	CASSRGVETGELFF	TGTGCCAGCAGTAGAGGGGTGGAGACCGGGGAGCTGTTTTTT
TRBD1	NA	TRBV7-9	TRBJ2-7	CASSLAQGGSLYEQYF	TGTGCCAGCAGCTTAGCGCAAGGGGGCTCCCTCTACGAGCAGTACTTC
TRBD2	many	TRBV11-3	TRBJ2-1	CASSLAASGALNEQFF	TGTGCCAGCAGCTTAGCGGCTAGCGGGGCCCTTAATGAGCAGTTCTTC
TRBD2	NA	TRBV27	TRBJ2-1	CASSLTGREGGNEQFF	TGTGCCAGCAGTTTAACGGGGCGGGAGGGCGGTAATGAGCAGTTCTTC
TRBD2	many	TRBV27	TRBJ2-1	CASSSGTSGRDEQFF	TGTGCCAGCAGTTCGGGGACTAGCGGGAGAGATGAGCAGTTCTTC
TRBD2	NA	TRBV20-1	TRBJ2-3	CSAPLPVAGGGPDTQYF	TGCAGTGCTCCGCTACCTGTAGCGGGAGGGGGCCCAGATACGCAGTATTTT
TRBD1	NA	TRBV12-5	TRBJ2-1	CASGMDRANEQFF	TGTGCTAGTGGTATGGACAGGGCCAATGAGCAGTTCTTC
TRBD2	many	TRBV24-1	TRBJ2-7	CATSGGLGSYEQYF	TGTGCCACCAGTGGGGGACTAGGCTCCTACGAGCAGTACTTC
NA	NA	TRBV7-9	TRBJ2-7	CASSPGGTSYEQYF	TGTGCCAGCAGCCCTGGGGGGACCTCCTACGAGCAGTACTTC
TRBD2	NA	TRBV4-1	TRBJ2-3	CASSLSTRGGDTQYF	TGCGCCAGCAGCCTAAGCACTAGGGGAGGGGATACGCAGTATTTT
TRBD2	many	TRBV6-1	TRBJ2-4	CASTPGLAGAKNIQYF	TGTGCCAGCACTCCGGGACTAGCGGGAGCCAAAAACATTCAGTACTTC
TRBD2	few	TRBV7-9	TRBJ2-7	CASSLIGTSGNEQYF	TGTGCCAGCAGCTTAATCGGGACTAGCGGGAACGAGCAGTACTTC
TRBD1	NA	TRBV6-1	TRBJ2-3	CASSSWGPGTGGTDTQYF	TGTGCCAGCAGCTCATGGGGCCCCGGGACAGGGGGTACAGATACGCAGTATTTT